A selection of T cell receptor beta chains follows, all from one sample in a study of T-cell reconstitution after alpha-beta-depleted transplantation in children. TCRdb re-derived calls from the PCR reads in MiXCR, one entry per CDR3 protein. The table has approximately 800,000 distinct CDR3 sequences, around 15% seen once. The sample here was PBMCs, mostly from graft donor cells, taken 360 days after TCRalphabeta/CD19-depleted stem cell transplant. The receptors were sampled from a male patient younger than 18 who had a stem cell transplant for acute lymphoblastic leukemia, so the T cells may come from the graft donor. Both conserved end residues are part of each CDR3. D genes are given only for firm matches. Expanded clones are given a class, and other clones once, few, many or no size at all.

size: -
D: -
V: TRBV11-2
J: TRBJ2-2
DNA: TGTGCCAGCAGCATCATCGGCTACTCGGGCGGGGAGCTGTTTTTT
CDR3: CASSIIGYSGGELFF

size: -
D: TRBD2
V: TRBV20-1
J: TRBJ2-1
DNA: TGCAGTGCTAGAGATTGGGGACTAGCGGCCTACAATGAGCAGTTCTTC
CDR3: CSARDWGLAAYNEQFF

size: -
D: TRBD2
V: TRBV12-3/TRBV12-4
J: TRBJ2-7
DNA: TGTGCCAGCAGTCAGGGACTAGCGGGTTACCAGCAGTACTTC
CDR3: CASSQGLAGYQQYF

size: -
D: -
V: TRBV29-1
J: TRBJ2-7
DNA: TGCAGCGTTACGGGATCTTCATACGAGCAGTACTTC
CDR3: CSVTGSSYEQYF

size: -
D: TRBD2
V: TRBV27
J: TRBJ2-3
DNA: TGTGCCAGCAGTTTTTCTAGCGGCGATACGCAGTATTTT
CDR3: CASSFSSGDTQYF

size: -
D: -
V: TRBV25-1
J: TRBJ2-5
DNA: TGTGCCAGCAGTGAAGGGCGGCAGACCCGGCTGGGGGAGACCCAGTACTTC
CDR3: CASSEGRQTRLGETQYF

size: -
D: TRBD2
V: TRBV4-1
J: TRBJ2-5
DNA: TGCGCCAGCAGCCAAGTAGCGGGAGGGCTAGAGACCCAGTACTTC
CDR3: CASSQVAGGLETQYF

size: few
D: TRBD2
V: TRBV3-1
J: TRBJ2-3
DNA: TGTGCCAGCAGCCAAGAAGGTAAACTAGCGGGAGCCACAGATACGCAGTATTTT
CDR3: CASSQEGKLAGATDTQYF

size: -
D: -
V: TRBV5-1
J: TRBJ1-5
DNA: TGCGCCAGCAGACAGTTTGGCAATCAGCCCCAGCATTTT
CDR3: CASRQFGNQPQHF

size: many
D: TRBD2
V: TRBV12-3/TRBV12-4
J: TRBJ2-7
DNA: TGTGCCAGCAATTCCCTTGGCACTAGCGGGAGTCACGAGCAGTACTTC
CDR3: CASNSLGTSGSHEQYF

size: -
D: TRBD2
V: TRBV10-1
J: TRBJ2-1
DNA: TGCGCCAGCAGTGAGAGTACCATTCCGATAGCGGGAGGACCCTACAATGAGCAGTTCTTC
CDR3: CASSESTIPIAGGPYNEQFF

size: -
D: -
V: TRBV27
J: TRBJ2-7
DNA: TGTGCCAGCAGTTGGGCCCAGGGACACCAGCAGTACTTC
CDR3: CASSWAQGHQQYF

size: few
D: TRBD1
V: TRBV5-1
J: TRBJ2-1
DNA: TGCGCCAGCAGCTCCCCGGGACAGGACGCCTACAATGAGCAGTTCTTC
CDR3: CASSSPGQDAYNEQFF

size: many
D: TRBD2
V: TRBV4-2
J: TRBJ2-1
DNA: TGTGCCAGCAGCCAAGATAGTCCGGGAGGCAATGAGCAGTTCTTC
CDR3: CASSQDSPGGNEQFF

size: -
D: -
V: TRBV10-1
J: TRBJ1-1
DNA: TGCGCCAGCAGTCCTGTGGGACACTTGAACACTGAAGCTTTCTTT
CDR3: CASSPVGHLNTEAFF

size: many
D: -
V: TRBV12-3/TRBV12-4
J: TRBJ2-6
DNA: TGTGCCAGCAGTTACGGGGGCTCTGGGGCCAACGTCCTGACTTTC
CDR3: CASSYGGSGANVLTF

size: -
D: -
V: TRBV29-1
J: TRBJ1-1
DNA: TGCAGCGCCAAAGGGGGAAACCCTGAAGCTTTCTTT
CDR3: CSAKGGNPEAFF

size: -
D: -
V: TRBV5-1
J: TRBJ1-1
DNA: TGCGCCAGCAGCTTGGTTGGGGGCTACGCTGAAGCTTTCTTT
CDR3: CASSLVGGYAEAFF

size: -
D: -
V: TRBV28
J: TRBJ2-5
DNA: TGTGCCAGCAGTTTGCGAGACTCCTCTCCGTACTTC
CDR3: CASSLRDSSPYF

size: few
D: -
V: TRBV29-1
J: TRBJ1-1
DNA: TGCAGCTATGACCGGGACGTGTACACTGAAGCTTTCTTT
CDR3: CSYDRDVYTEAFF

size: -
D: -
V: TRBV7-9
J: TRBJ2-2
DNA: TGTGCCAGCAGCTTGGGCAGGCGAACGAACACCGGGGAGCTGTTTTTT
CDR3: CASSLGRRTNTGELFF

size: few
D: -
V: TRBV15
J: TRBJ1-4
DNA: TGTGCCACCAGCAGAGCAAGGGAGGTAGAAGAAAAACTGTTTTTT
CDR3: CATSRAREVEEKLFF

size: many
D: -
V: TRBV5-6
J: TRBJ2-7
DNA: TGTGCCAGCAGCTTGGCGGGGGTGCTACCCTACGAGCAGTACTTC
CDR3: CASSLAGVLPYEQYF

size: many
D: TRBD2
V: TRBV20-1
J: TRBJ2-1
DNA: TGCAGTGCCTCCCCGACTAGCGGGAGATTGCATGAGCAGTTCTTC
CDR3: CSASPTSGRLHEQFF

size: many
D: -
V: TRBV6-1
J: TRBJ1-2
DNA: TGTGCCAGCAGTGGTATTTATGGCTACACCTTC
CDR3: CASSGIYGYTF

size: few
D: TRBD2
V: TRBV11-2
J: TRBJ2-3
DNA: TGTGCCAGCAGCTTCGGGACTAGCGGTGACACAGATACGCAGTATTTT
CDR3: CASSFGTSGDTDTQYF

size: -
D: -
V: TRBV5-8
J: TRBJ2-7
DNA: TGTGCCAGCGACTACCTAGCGCGCTACGAGCAGTACTTC
CDR3: CASDYLARYEQYF

size: many
D: TRBD2
V: TRBV7-9
J: TRBJ2-7
DNA: TGTGCCAGCAGCTTAGGGAGCGGGGGTCCCTACGAGCAGTACTTC
CDR3: CASSLGSGGPYEQYF

size: -
D: -
V: TRBV7-9
J: TRBJ2-1
DNA: TGTGCCAGCAGCGTTGTTGGGGTCAATGAGCAGTTCTTC
CDR3: CASSVVGVNEQFF

size: few
D: -
V: TRBV29-1
J: TRBJ2-7
DNA: TGCAGCGTGACAGGACACCAGAACGCCTACGAGCAGTACTTC
CDR3: CSVTGHQNAYEQYF

size: -
D: TRBD2
V: TRBV5-1
J: TRBJ2-1
DNA: TGCGCCAGCAGCTTGGATTTTGGCGGGAGTAACAATGAGCAGTTCTTC
CDR3: CASSLDFGGSNNEQFF

size: few
D: -
V: TRBV18
J: TRBJ2-2
DNA: TGTGCCAGCTCACCAGACAGGACGAACACCGGGGAGCTGTTTTTT
CDR3: CASSPDRTNTGELFF

size: -
D: TRBD2
V: TRBV4-1
J: TRBJ2-3
DNA: TGCGCCAGCAGCCAAATTAGCGGGAGAACAGATACGCAGTATTTT
CDR3: CASSQISGRTDTQYF

size: few
D: -
V: TRBV15
J: TRBJ2-3
DNA: TGTGCCACCAGCCCCGGCTTCAGGACAGATACGCAGTATTTT
CDR3: CATSPGFRTDTQYF

size: -
D: -
V: TRBV25-1
J: TRBJ1-5
DNA: TGTGCCAGCAGTGAATCTGGAGATCAGCCCCAGCATTTT
CDR3: CASSESGDQPQHF

size: -
D: -
V: TRBV28
J: TRBJ2-7
DNA: TGTGCCAGCAGTGACTATTACTCCTACGAGCAGTACTTC
CDR3: CASSDYYSYEQYF

size: -
D: TRBD2
V: TRBV7-7
J: TRBJ2-7
DNA: TGTGCCAGCAGCCCGGGGGAGGGACTACCCTACGAGCAGTACTTC
CDR3: CASSPGEGLPYEQYF

size: -
D: TRBD2
V: TRBV4-1
J: TRBJ2-1
DNA: TGCGCCAGCAGCCGCAAGGGGGGACTAGCGGGAGGGCCCTACAATGAGCAGTTCTTC
CDR3: CASSRKGGLAGGPYNEQFF

size: few
D: -
V: TRBV29-1
J: TRBJ2-5
DNA: TGCAGCGTTGAAGATCGCGGGACTCATGGGACCCAGTACTTC
CDR3: CSVEDRGTHGTQYF

size: few
D: -
V: TRBV29-1
J: TRBJ2-5
DNA: TGCAGCGTTCAAGGACTGGGAGGCGAGACCCAGTACTTC
CDR3: CSVQGLGGETQYF

size: many
D: -
V: TRBV15
J: TRBJ2-3
DNA: TGTGCCACCAGCAGAGTTGGAGATACGCAGTATTTT
CDR3: CATSRVGDTQYF